The T cell receptor beta chain described here comes from a study of Ad26.COV2.S vaccination and SARS-CoV-2 variants. To note about this clone: Antigen: not known.

Trimming shortened V by 7 bases and J by 1 base, and 19 bases separated the two germline ends. CDR1 SGHVS and CDR2 FQNEAQ come from the germline V gene. The CDR3 sequence is 16 residues long. Profiled with immunoSEQ multiplex PCR; TCRdb holds only in-frame clones, not every one. The repertoire has under 150,000 clones, about nine tenths of them found once; the top ten carry 5%. Study-wide findings and caveats: Recipients of either vaccine or placebo displayed similar breadth of non-spike TCRs. Measurements of TCR breadth and depth may have given underestimates of the total T cell responses.

Source: peripheral blood, taken after recovery from COVID-19. The chain links TRBV7-8 to TRBJ1-1, with D perhaps TRBD1 (5 bases). The TCR originated in a human donor who had recovered from COVID-19. The CDR3 DNA sequence: TGTGCCAGCACCGGACTACAGGTTACTAAGAACACTGAAGCTTTCTTT. Translated, it gives CASTGLQVTKNTEAFF.